This T cell receptor (beta chain) is drawn from a study of T cells after yellow fever vaccination. V dropped 6 bases and J dropped 5; count of bases not matched to a gene: 6. The CDR3 has 13 residues. The germline V gene has CDR1 SGHRS and CDR2 YFSETQ. Using its own MiXCR run on the 5' RACE reads, TCRdb lists one record per CDR3 protein. This table holds about 130,000 distinct CDR3 sequences, about 7% found once. The sample holds many counts of this clonotype. The chain is built from TRBV5-1 and TRBJ2-5; TRBD2 aligns across 8 bases. The sample consisted of CD4+ T cells sorted from PBMCs, taken roughly 10 days after the first yellow fever vaccination. The sequence was collected from a man younger than 30 who received the YFV17D yellow fever vaccine. The CDR3 spells CASIPSGSETQYF. CDR3 bases: TGCGCCAGCATTCCTAGCGGGTCGGAGACCCAGTACTTC.